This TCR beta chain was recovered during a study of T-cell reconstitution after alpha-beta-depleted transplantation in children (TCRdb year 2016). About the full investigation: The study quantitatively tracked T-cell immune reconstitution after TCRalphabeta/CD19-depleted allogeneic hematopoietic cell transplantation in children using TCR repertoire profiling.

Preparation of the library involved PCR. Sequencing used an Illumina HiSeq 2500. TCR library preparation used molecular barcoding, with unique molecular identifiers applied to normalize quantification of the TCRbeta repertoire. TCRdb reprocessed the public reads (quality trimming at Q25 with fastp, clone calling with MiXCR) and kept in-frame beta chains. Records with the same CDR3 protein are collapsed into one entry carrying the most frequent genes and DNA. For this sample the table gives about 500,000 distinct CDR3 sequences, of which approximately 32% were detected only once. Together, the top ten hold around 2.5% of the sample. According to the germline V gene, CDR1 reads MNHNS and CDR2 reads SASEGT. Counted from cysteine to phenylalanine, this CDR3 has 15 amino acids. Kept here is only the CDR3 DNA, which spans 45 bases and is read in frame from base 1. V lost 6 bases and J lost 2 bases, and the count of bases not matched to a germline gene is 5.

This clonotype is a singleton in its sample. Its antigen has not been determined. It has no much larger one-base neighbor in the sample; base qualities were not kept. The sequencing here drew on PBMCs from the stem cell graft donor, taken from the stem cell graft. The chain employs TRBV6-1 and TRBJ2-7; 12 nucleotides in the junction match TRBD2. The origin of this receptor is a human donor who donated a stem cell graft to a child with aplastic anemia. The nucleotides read TGTGCCAGCAGGGTTAGACTAGCGGGAGCCTACGAGCAGTACTTC. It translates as CASRVRLAGAYEQYF.